This T cell receptor beta chain came from a study of technical replicates of blood from several donors. Method: immunoSEQ multiplex PCR; TCRdb's copy keeps in-frame clones and lacks some. The sample lists tens of thousands of clones; approximately 95% were seen once. Germline CDR1 SEHNR, CDR2 FQNEAQ (reference sequence). The V end lost 5 bases, the J end lost 7 bases, and 14 bases lay between the germline ends. This CDR3 region has 13 residues. The origin of this receptor is a human donor in good health. J is TRBJ1-2 and V is TRBV7-9, with D possibly matching TRBD1 (5 bases). The sample was T cells isolated from PBMCs. For the CDR3, the DNA is TGTGCCAGCAGCCTAACAAGGGGTGGTGGCTACACCTTC. The encoded protein is CASSLTRGGGYTF.